This is a list of T cell receptor beta chains from one sample in a study of siplizumab effects on memory and regulatory T cells. Here immunoSEQ multiplex PCR was the method, and the copy in TCRdb shows in-frame clones only, minus some. The table has about 100,000 clones, about 95% seen once. Sequencing was done on a sample of Tregs sorted from blood. The receptors derive from a human donor in good health. CDR3s include the opening cysteine and the closing phenylalanine or tryptophan. A D gene is named only where the DNA matches it firmly. Size values are once, few and many counts, or a class for expanded clones, and some rows have none.

clone_size: -; v_call: TRBV5-1; j_call: TRBJ1-2; d_call: -; cdr3_aa: CASSFYRETSGYTF; cdr3_nt: TGCGCCAGCAGCTTCTACAGGGAGACGTCTGGCTACACCTTC
clone_size: once; v_call: TRBV4-1; j_call: TRBJ2-7; d_call: TRBD2; cdr3_aa: CASSRWGGTSGANYEQYF; cdr3_nt: TGCGCCAGCAGCCGCTGGGGGGGGACTAGCGGGGCGAACTACGAGCAGTACTTC
clone_size: once; v_call: TRBV7-9; j_call: TRBJ1-2; d_call: -; cdr3_aa: CASSQGQPIGYTF; cdr3_nt: TGTGCCAGCAGCCAAGGACAGCCGATAGGCTACACCTTC
clone_size: -; v_call: TRBV7-9; j_call: TRBJ2-7; d_call: -; cdr3_aa: CASSPGLRDEQYF; cdr3_nt: TGTGCCAGCAGCCCCGGGCTACGGGACGAGCAGTACTTC
clone_size: -; v_call: TRBV18; j_call: TRBJ2-7; d_call: -; cdr3_aa: CASSPGREQYF; cdr3_nt: TGTGCCAGCTCACCCGGTCGGGAGCAGTACTTC
clone_size: -; v_call: TRBV19; j_call: TRBJ2-6; d_call: -; cdr3_aa: CASRLIVGSTNSGANVLTF; cdr3_nt: TGTGCCAGTAGACTAATCGTCGGGAGTACGAACTCTGGGGCCAACGTCCTGACTTTC
clone_size: -; v_call: TRBV13; j_call: TRBJ2-5; d_call: -; cdr3_aa: CASSLGQGTQYF; cdr3_nt: TGTGCCAGCAGCTTAGGACAGGGGACCCAGTACTTC
clone_size: -; v_call: TRBV4-2; j_call: TRBJ2-3; d_call: TRBD2; cdr3_aa: CASSQQGGWADTQYF; cdr3_nt: TGTGCCAGCAGCCAGCAGGGAGGGTGGGCAGATACGCAGTATTTT
clone_size: -; v_call: TRBV5-1; j_call: TRBJ2-2; d_call: -; cdr3_aa: CASSLGRNTGELFF; cdr3_nt: TGCGCCAGCAGCTTGGGCAGGAACACCGGGGAGCTGTTTTTT
clone_size: -; v_call: TRBV11-2; j_call: TRBJ2-1; d_call: TRBD2; cdr3_aa: CASSLRGDIAGVRNEQFF; cdr3_nt: TGTGCCAGCAGCTTACGAGGCGACATAGCGGGAGTAAGAAATGAGCAGTTCTTC
clone_size: -; v_call: TRBV7-9; j_call: TRBJ2-5; d_call: TRBD2; cdr3_aa: CASSVAGGRFSQETQYF; cdr3_nt: TGTGCCAGCAGCGTAGCGGGGGGGCGATTTAGCCAAGAGACCCAGTACTTC
clone_size: -; v_call: TRBV10-3; j_call: TRBJ2-7; d_call: -; cdr3_aa: CAISGGTYSYEQYF; cdr3_nt: TGTGCCATCAGTGGCGGGACTTACTCCTACGAGCAGTACTTC
clone_size: -; v_call: TRBV21-1; j_call: TRBJ2-7; d_call: -; cdr3_aa: CASSKESGGPERYEQYF; cdr3_nt: TGTGCCAGCAGCAAAGAAAGCGGGGGTCCCGAGCGCTACGAGCAGTACTTC
clone_size: -; v_call: TRBV30; j_call: TRBJ2-5; d_call: -; cdr3_aa: CAWSVEHAGTQYF; cdr3_nt: TGTGCCTGGAGTGTGGAGCACGCAGGGACCCAGTACTTC
clone_size: -; v_call: TRBV6-1; j_call: TRBJ2-4; d_call: TRBD2; cdr3_aa: CASSEVLAGGRKNIQYF; cdr3_nt: TGTGCCAGCAGTGAAGTTCTAGCGGGAGGTCGCAAAAACATTCAGTACTTC
clone_size: -; v_call: TRBV14; j_call: TRBJ2-1; d_call: TRBD2; cdr3_aa: CASSHGLAGVYEQFF; cdr3_nt: TGTGCCAGCAGCCACGGACTAGCGGGAGTCTATGAGCAGTTCTTC
clone_size: -; v_call: TRBV7-6; j_call: TRBJ1-4; d_call: -; cdr3_aa: CASARVFNEKLFF; cdr3_nt: TGTGCCAGCGCCCGGGTTTTTAATGAAAAACTGTTTTTT
clone_size: -; v_call: TRBV9; j_call: TRBJ2-5; d_call: TRBD2; cdr3_aa: CASSVGWLAGEETQYF; cdr3_nt: TGTGCCAGCAGCGTAGGTTGGCTAGCGGGAGAAGAGACCCAGTACTTC
clone_size: -; v_call: TRBV18; j_call: TRBJ2-1; d_call: -; cdr3_aa: CASSPPRRGNYNEQFF; cdr3_nt: TGTGCCAGCTCACCACCGCGCCGCGGGAACTACAATGAGCAGTTCTTC
clone_size: -; v_call: TRBV15; j_call: TRBJ1-1; d_call: -; cdr3_aa: CATSRDDRREAFF; cdr3_nt: TGTGCCACCAGCAGAGATGACAGACGTGAAGCTTTCTTT
clone_size: -; v_call: TRBV5-1; j_call: TRBJ1-2; d_call: -; cdr3_aa: CASSLGTAIRNYGYTF; cdr3_nt: TGCGCCAGCAGCTTGGGGACCGCTATTAGAAACTATGGCTACACCTTC
clone_size: -; v_call: TRBV7-8; j_call: TRBJ1-2; d_call: -; cdr3_aa: CASIPTGQEILSGYTF; cdr3_nt: TGTGCCAGCATCCCAACGGGACAAGAGATTCTGTCTGGCTACACCTTC
clone_size: -; v_call: TRBV5-6; j_call: TRBJ2-7; d_call: -; cdr3_aa: CASSSTRTYYEQYF; cdr3_nt: TGTGCCAGCAGCTCAACCCGGACTTATTACGAGCAGTACTTC
clone_size: -; v_call: TRBV11-2; j_call: TRBJ2-1; d_call: -; cdr3_aa: CASSFNYEQFF; cdr3_nt: TGTGCCAGCAGCTTCAATTACGAGCAGTTCTTC
clone_size: few; v_call: TRBV7-3; j_call: TRBJ1-2; d_call: TRBD1; cdr3_aa: CASHLTGQGMIDGYTF; cdr3_nt: TGTGCCAGCCACCTTACTGGACAGGGAATGATAGATGGCTACACCTTC
clone_size: -; v_call: TRBV5-1; j_call: TRBJ2-3; d_call: TRBD2; cdr3_aa: CASSRGTRDLDTQYF; cdr3_nt: TGCGCCAGCAGTCGGGGGACTAGGGACTTAGATACGCAGTATTTT
clone_size: -; v_call: TRBV5-4; j_call: TRBJ1-2; d_call: -; cdr3_aa: CASSLGGANYGYTF; cdr3_nt: TGTGCCAGCAGCTTGGGCGGGGCAAACTATGGCTACACCTTC
clone_size: -; v_call: TRBV20-1; j_call: TRBJ2-5; d_call: -; cdr3_aa: CSASPGETQYF; cdr3_nt: TGCAGTGCTAGCCCGGGGGAGACCCAGTACTTC
clone_size: -; v_call: TRBV4-1; j_call: TRBJ1-5; d_call: TRBD1; cdr3_aa: CASSQDPGTGLGKQPQHF; cdr3_nt: TGCGCCAGCAGCCAAGATCCCGGGACAGGGTTGGGAAAGCAGCCCCAGCATTTT
clone_size: once; v_call: TRBV5-4; j_call: TRBJ1-2; d_call: -; cdr3_aa: CASSLRQGPYGYTF; cdr3_nt: TGTGCCAGCAGCTTGAGGCAGGGGCCGTATGGCTACACCTTC
clone_size: -; v_call: TRBV5-1; j_call: TRBJ1-1; d_call: -; cdr3_aa: CASSPSQGNTEAFF; cdr3_nt: TGCGCCAGCAGCCCGTCCCAGGGGAACACTGAAGCTTTCTTT
clone_size: -; v_call: TRBV5-1; j_call: TRBJ2-7; d_call: -; cdr3_aa: CASSLALGAREQYF; cdr3_nt: TGCGCCAGCAGCTTGGCCTTAGGGGCGCGAGAGCAGTACTTC